A selection of T cell receptor beta chains follows, all from one sample in a study of neurological immune-mediated disorders. TCRdb reprocessed the 5' RACE reads with MiXCR, giving one entry per CDR3 protein. This sample has about 59,000 distinct CDR3 sequences; 20% to 30% occur once, and the top ten carry 3.5% to 5.5%. The sequenced material came from PBMCs. The source is a man aged 55-75 years with HTLV-1-associated myelopathy (HAM/TSP). The CDR3 runs from the conserved cysteine through the conserved F or W. The D gene is left open where the match is weak. Clone size is given for some rows only: seen once, a few or many times, or a class if the clone is expanded.

v_gene: TRBV20-1; d_gene: TRBD2; j_gene: TRBJ2-3; abundance: many; CDR3aa: CSAPTSGRAGYTQYF; CDR3nt: TGCAGTGCTCCTACTAGCGGGAGGGCCGGATATACGCAGTATTTT
v_gene: TRBV5-4; d_gene: TRBD1; j_gene: TRBJ2-2; abundance: many; CDR3aa: CASSLIRDRGTGELFF; CDR3nt: TGTGCCAGCAGCCTAATACGGGACAGGGGCACCGGGGAGCTGTTTTTT
v_gene: TRBV2; d_gene: TRBD1; j_gene: TRBJ2-1; abundance: -; CDR3aa: CASSEQGTGVVNEQFF; CDR3nt: TGTGCCAGCAGTGAACAGGGGACAGGGGTAGTGAATGAGCAGTTCTTC
v_gene: TRBV5-1; d_gene: -; j_gene: TRBJ2-5; abundance: many; CDR3aa: CASSHGTARETQYF; CDR3nt: TGCGCCAGCAGCCACGGGACTGCGAGAGAGACCCAGTACTTC
v_gene: TRBV7-3; d_gene: -; j_gene: TRBJ2-5; abundance: many; CDR3aa: CASSLTVGEWETQYF; CDR3nt: TGTGCCAGCAGCTTAACGGTGGGCGAGTGGGAGACCCAGTACTTC
v_gene: TRBV20-1; d_gene: TRBD2; j_gene: TRBJ2-3; abundance: -; CDR3aa: CSANRLASKGTQYF; CDR3nt: TGCAGTGCCAACAGACTAGCGAGCAAAGGTACGCAGTATTTT
v_gene: TRBV28; d_gene: -; j_gene: TRBJ2-4; abundance: few; CDR3aa: CASSKDGRWALAKNIQYF; CDR3nt: TGTGCCAGCAGTAAGGACGGCCGGTGGGCATTAGCCAAAAACATTCAGTACTTC
v_gene: TRBV20-1; d_gene: -; j_gene: TRBJ2-1; abundance: many; CDR3aa: CSARDLQGFNNEQFF; CDR3nt: TGCAGTGCTAGAGATTTACAGGGCTTTAACAATGAGCAGTTCTTC
v_gene: TRBV28; d_gene: TRBD2; j_gene: TRBJ2-5; abundance: many; CDR3aa: CASSTLTSGRAGETQYF; CDR3nt: TGTGCCAGCAGTACCTTGACTAGCGGGAGGGCCGGAGAGACCCAGTACTTC
v_gene: TRBV29-1; d_gene: TRBD2; j_gene: TRBJ2-3; abundance: many; CDR3aa: CSVLQRGVTDTQYF; CDR3nt: TGCAGCGTTCTCCAGCGGGGCGTCACAGATACGCAGTATTTT
v_gene: TRBV20-1; d_gene: -; j_gene: TRBJ2-1; abundance: -; CDR3aa: CSAHPRLSGHYNEQFF; CDR3nt: TGCAGTGCCCACCCGCGACTATCGGGACATTACAATGAGCAGTTCTTC
v_gene: TRBV12-3/TRBV12-4; d_gene: -; j_gene: TRBJ2-7; abundance: -; CDR3aa: CASSFQSPYEQYF; CDR3nt: TGTGCCAGCAGTTTCCAAAGCCCCTACGAGCAGTACTTC
v_gene: TRBV29-1; d_gene: -; j_gene: TRBJ1-1; abundance: many; CDR3aa: CSVEGNREFTEAFF; CDR3nt: TGCAGCGTTGAAGGAAACAGGGAATTCACTGAAGCTTTCTTT
v_gene: TRBV12-3/TRBV12-4; d_gene: -; j_gene: TRBJ1-4; abundance: many; CDR3aa: CASSFGGPKLFF; CDR3nt: TGTGCCAGCAGTTTCGGGGGGCCAAAACTGTTTTTT
v_gene: TRBV18; d_gene: -; j_gene: TRBJ2-1; abundance: many; CDR3aa: CASSPPIKEQFF; CDR3nt: TGTGCCAGCTCACCACCGATAAAGGAGCAGTTCTTC
v_gene: TRBV5-1; d_gene: TRBD2; j_gene: TRBJ2-7; abundance: many; CDR3aa: CASSQSGSTHEQYF; CDR3nt: TGCGCCAGCAGCCAAAGCGGGAGTACCCACGAGCAGTACTTC
v_gene: TRBV7-2; d_gene: TRBD2; j_gene: TRBJ2-1; abundance: many; CDR3aa: CASKLAVLTSSYNEQFF; CDR3nt: TGTGCCAGCAAACTAGCGGTTCTTACTAGCTCCTACAATGAGCAGTTCTTC
v_gene: TRBV12-3/TRBV12-4; d_gene: TRBD1; j_gene: TRBJ1-6; abundance: many; CDR3aa: CASSTTGGVNSPLHF; CDR3nt: TGTGCCAGCAGTACAACAGGGGGCGTGAATTCACCCCTCCACTTT
v_gene: TRBV12-3/TRBV12-4; d_gene: -; j_gene: TRBJ1-2; abundance: many; CDR3aa: CASSLSANYGYTF; CDR3nt: TGTGCCAGCAGTTTAAGTGCTAACTATGGCTACACCTTC
v_gene: TRBV28; d_gene: TRBD1; j_gene: TRBJ2-7; abundance: many; CDR3aa: CASRPGQGTYEQYF; CDR3nt: TGTGCCAGCAGGCCGGGACAGGGAACCTACGAGCAGTACTTC
v_gene: TRBV20-1; d_gene: -; j_gene: TRBJ2-2; abundance: many; CDR3aa: CSARSRDQYTGELFF; CDR3nt: TGCAGTGCTAGGAGTAGGGACCAATACACCGGGGAGCTGTTTTTT
v_gene: TRBV5-1; d_gene: TRBD2; j_gene: TRBJ2-2; abundance: many; CDR3aa: CASSPGTSTGELFF; CDR3nt: TGCGCCAGCAGCCCCGGGACTAGCACCGGGGAGCTGTTTTTT
v_gene: TRBV3-1; d_gene: -; j_gene: TRBJ1-1; abundance: many; CDR3aa: CASSMGGTEAFF; CDR3nt: TGTGCCAGCAGCATGGGAGGAACTGAAGCTTTCTTT
v_gene: TRBV5-5; d_gene: -; j_gene: TRBJ2-2; abundance: many; CDR3aa: CASSFRHLNTGELFF; CDR3nt: TGTGCCAGCAGCTTCAGGCATTTGAACACCGGGGAGCTGTTTTTT
v_gene: TRBV20-1; d_gene: -; j_gene: TRBJ2-3; abundance: many; CDR3aa: CSAKDSGASTDTQYF; CDR3nt: TGCAGTGCTAAGGATTCAGGCGCTTCCACAGATACGCAGTATTTT
v_gene: TRBV20-1; d_gene: TRBD2; j_gene: TRBJ2-6; abundance: -; CDR3aa: CSASGRASGANVLTF; CDR3nt: TGCAGTGCTAGCGGGAGGGCCTCTGGGGCCAACGTCCTGACTTTC
v_gene: TRBV5-1; d_gene: -; j_gene: TRBJ2-5; abundance: many; CDR3aa: CASSLPGAGETQYF; CDR3nt: TGCGCCAGCAGCCTTCCAGGGGCTGGGGAGACCCAGTACTTC
v_gene: TRBV10-1; d_gene: TRBD2; j_gene: TRBJ2-2; abundance: -; CDR3aa: CATGAGTSIGELFF; CDR3nt: TGCGCCACCGGAGCCGGGACTAGCATCGGGGAGCTGTTTTTT
v_gene: TRBV2; d_gene: -; j_gene: TRBJ1-4; abundance: -; CDR3aa: CASIGSANEKLFF; CDR3nt: TGTGCCAGCATCGGGTCGGCTAATGAAAAACTGTTTTTT
v_gene: TRBV20-1; d_gene: -; j_gene: TRBJ2-2; abundance: many; CDR3aa: CSASRGANTGELFF; CDR3nt: TGCAGTGCTTCTAGAGGGGCGAACACCGGGGAGCTGTTTTTT
v_gene: TRBV7-2; d_gene: TRBD1; j_gene: TRBJ2-5; abundance: many; CDR3aa: CASSLGDRDQETQYF; CDR3nt: TGTGCCAGCAGCTTAGGGGACAGGGACCAAGAGACCCAGTACTTC
v_gene: TRBV7-9; d_gene: -; j_gene: TRBJ2-2; abundance: many; CDR3aa: CASSFGRGPGSPGELFF; CDR3nt: TGTGCCAGCAGCTTTGGACGGGGGCCAGGTTCCCCCGGGGAGCTGTTTTTT
v_gene: TRBV7-9; d_gene: TRBD2; j_gene: TRBJ2-7; abundance: many; CDR3aa: CASSSTSGIEEQYF; CDR3nt: TGTGCCAGCAGCAGCACTAGCGGGATTGAAGAGCAGTACTTC
v_gene: TRBV9; d_gene: TRBD2; j_gene: TRBJ2-7; abundance: medium-sized; CDR3aa: CASSVLAGEGEQYF; CDR3nt: TGTGCCAGCAGCGTATTAGCGGGAGAGGGAGAGCAGTACTTC
v_gene: TRBV12-3/TRBV12-4; d_gene: -; j_gene: TRBJ1-1; abundance: -; CDR3aa: CASVAGGMNTEAFF; CDR3nt: TGTGCCAGCGTCGCGGGGGGTATGAACACTGAAGCTTTCTTT
v_gene: TRBV5-1; d_gene: TRBD1; j_gene: TRBJ1-1; abundance: many; CDR3aa: CASSPLTGVGTEAFF; CDR3nt: TGCGCCAGCAGCCCCCTGACAGGGGTGGGCACTGAAGCTTTCTTT